Listed below are T cell receptor beta chains from one sample, sequenced in a study of T cell responses to AZD1222 COVID-19 vaccine. The protocol was immunoSEQ multiplex PCR, while the TCRdb copy is restricted to in-frame clones and leaves out a portion. The sample carries about 200,000 clones, roughly 92% recorded once. The sample here was peripheral blood, taken 28 days after the second AZD1222 dose. These receptors came from an adult who received the AZD1222 COVID-19 vaccine. CDR3s include the opening cysteine and the closing phenylalanine or tryptophan. D genes are given only for firm matches. A clone size is listed for some rows: how often the clone was seen (once, few, many), or a class if it is expanded.

size	D	V	J	DNA	CDR3
NA	NA	TRBV6-2/TRBV6-3	TRBJ1-1	TGTGCCAGCAGTTTGACAGAGAACACTGAAGCTTTCTTT	CASSLTENTEAFF
NA	NA	TRBV19	TRBJ1-1	TGTGCCAGTAGTATATCCGGGACAAAGAACACTGAAGCTTTCTTT	CASSISGTKNTEAFF
NA	NA	TRBV7-9	TRBJ2-1	TGTGCCAGCAGCTTTCAGGGAGTCTCCTACAATGAGCAGTTCTTC	CASSFQGVSYNEQFF
NA	TRBD1	TRBV10-1	TRBJ2-1	TGCGCCAGCAGCGGCGGGACAGGAGGGAATGAGCAGTTCTTC	CASSGGTGGNEQFF
NA	NA	TRBV12-3/TRBV12-4	TRBJ1-2	TGTGCCAGCAGTTTTTATCGGGCTCGCTACACCTTC	CASSFYRARYTF
NA	NA	TRBV27	TRBJ1-1	TGTGCCAGCAGTTCCCGGGGGTCCCCTCGGAGAGGCACTGAAGCTTTCTTT	CASSSRGSPRRGTEAFF
once	NA	TRBV7-8	TRBJ2-1	TGTGCCAGCAGCTCCCACACTGTCGACGCCAGGGGGTTCTTC	CASSSHTVDARGFF
NA	NA	TRBV9	TRBJ1-2	TGTGCCAGCAGCCCCGGGACCTCTAACTATGGCTACACCTTC	CASSPGTSNYGYTF
NA	TRBD1	TRBV24-1	TRBJ1-5	TGTGCCACCATCCGAGGGGGAACAGGGGGGAGCAATCAGCCCCAGCATTTT	CATIRGGTGGSNQPQHF
NA	TRBD1	TRBV5-1	TRBJ1-6	TGCGCCAGCAGCTCCACCCCCGGGACAGCGGATTTTTCACCCCTCCACTTT	CASSSTPGTADFSPLHF
NA	NA	TRBV6-5	TRBJ1-3	TGTGCCAGCACTACAGGGTTCTCTGGAAACACCATATATTTT	CASTTGFSGNTIYF
NA	NA	TRBV18	TRBJ2-7	TGTGCCAGCTCACCAGGTTCCCGGGGGCAATACGAGCAGTACTTC	CASSPGSRGQYEQYF
NA	NA	TRBV6-5	TRBJ2-7	TGTGCCAGCACCCCACGGGGTTTCTACGAGCAGTACTTC	CASTPRGFYEQYF
NA	TRBD1	TRBV6-2/TRBV6-3	TRBJ1-1	TGTGCCAGCAGTTACACCGGGACAGGTCAACAAACTAGGCATCGAGTAGCTTTCTTT	CASSYTGTGQQTRHRVAFF
NA	NA	TRBV27	TRBJ1-5	TGTGCCAGCAGTTTTACGGGGTCGCGTCAGCCCCAGCATTTT	CASSFTGSRQPQHF
once	NA	TRBV3-1/TRBV3-2	TRBJ1-4	TGTGCCAGCAGCCAAGAGGGGGGAATTGAAAAACTGTTTTTT	CASSQEGGIEKLFF
NA	NA	TRBV7-2	TRBJ1-5	TGTGCCAGCAGCTTATGGAAGGATCAGCCCCAGCATTTT	CASSLWKDQPQHF
NA	NA	TRBV11-3	TRBJ2-3	TGTGCCAGCAGCTCAGGCCCCGGGGAATACGCGCAGTATTTT	CASSSGPGEYAQYF
NA	TRBD2	TRBV3-1/TRBV3-2	TRBJ2-3	TGTGCCAGCAGCCCGGGGACTAGCGGTCTCACAGATACGCAGTATTTT	CASSPGTSGLTDTQYF
NA	NA	TRBV6-4	TRBJ1-6	TGTGCCAGCAAGCCTGACTATAATTCACCCCTCCACTTT	CASKPDYNSPLHF
NA	TRBD1	TRBV28	TRBJ2-2	TGTGCCAGCAGCCCTGGGGGACAGGGAACCGGGGAGCTGTTTTTT	CASSPGGQGTGELFF
NA	NA	TRBV10-2	TRBJ1-2	TGCGCCAGCAGTGAAGAGGGATGGGGTAATGGCTACACCTTC	CASSEEGWGNGYTF
NA	NA	TRBV5-1	TRBJ1-2	TGCGCCAGCAGCTTGACAGGGACCGAGGAGAGTGGCTACACCTTC	CASSLTGTEESGYTF
NA	TRBD1	TRBV6-1	TRBJ2-1	TGTGCCAGCAGTGAGGCGACAGGGGCGTACAATGAGCAGTTCTTC	CASSEATGAYNEQFF
once	NA	TRBV18	TRBJ1-4	TGTGCCAGCTCACGCAGCCCGGATGAAAAACTGTTTTTT	CASSRSPDEKLFF
once	TRBD1	TRBV15	TRBJ1-4	TGTGCCACCAGCAGCTATGGGACAGGGGGCACTAATGAAAAACTGTTTTTT	CATSSYGTGGTNEKLFF
NA	TRBD1	TRBV5-1	TRBJ1-4	TGCGCCAGCAGCTTGGGACAGGGTGGCGAAAAACTGTTTTTT	CASSLGQGGEKLFF
NA	TRBD1	TRBV11-2	TRBJ1-2	TGTGCCAGCAGCTTAGTCCCGGGACAGGGCGGCGTCTATGGCTACACCTTC	CASSLVPGQGGVYGYTF
NA	TRBD1	TRBV10-3	TRBJ1-2	TGTGCCAACAGACAGGGGGGTAACTATGGCTACACCTTC	CANRQGGNYGYTF
once	NA	TRBV9	TRBJ1-1	TGTGCCAGCAGTCTTAGGGGGACATTCGGCACTGAAGCTTTCTTT	CASSLRGTFGTEAFF
NA	TRBD1	TRBV5-4	TRBJ2-3	TGTGCCAGCAGCTTGGAGGACAGGGGTCCTCATACGCAGTATTTT	CASSLEDRGPHTQYF
NA	TRBD1	TRBV7-2	TRBJ1-6	TGTGCCAGCAGCTTATCAACAGGGGTCTATAATTCACCCCTCCACTTT	CASSLSTGVYNSPLHF
NA	NA	TRBV9	TRBJ2-3	TGTGCCAGCAGCGTAGTGGGGGGCACAGATACGCAGTATTTT	CASSVVGGTDTQYF
NA	NA	TRBV15	TRBJ1-4	TGTGCCACCAGCGTGGAGGCCCCGAGAGAAAAACTGTTTTTT	CATSVEAPREKLFF
NA	NA	TRBV27	TRBJ2-7	TGTGCCAGCCTACTGGGGCCCGGGAGACCTCTCAACGAGCAGTACTTC	CASLLGPGRPLNEQYF
NA	TRBD1	TRBV5-6	TRBJ2-3	TGTGCCAGCAGCCTGGACAGGGGAATGACAGATACGCAGTATTTT	CASSLDRGMTDTQYF
NA	TRBD1	TRBV5-5	TRBJ2-5	TGTGCCAGCAGCTTGGGGGACAGGGCTCAGTCAGAGACCCAGTACTTC	CASSLGDRAQSETQYF
NA	NA	TRBV7-2	TRBJ1-2	TGTGCCAGCAGCGAGAACATCTATGGCTACACCTTC	CASSENIYGYTF
NA	TRBD1	TRBV5-1	TRBJ1-2	TGCGCCAGCACGCCAGGGGGCACAAACTATGGCTACACCTTC	CASTPGGTNYGYTF
once	NA	TRBV3-1/TRBV3-2	TRBJ1-4	TGTGCCAGCAGCCAACCTCCCGGCCAGGAGGCGTTTTTT	CASSQPPGQEAFF
NA	TRBD1	TRBV15	TRBJ1-1	TGTGCCACCAGCAGAGCCTATACAGGGGAGGTGGAAGCTTTCTTT	CATSRAYTGEVEAFF
NA	NA	TRBV9	TRBJ1-1	TGTGCCAGCAGCGTAGGGGGGGACGCCACTGAAGCTTTCTTT	CASSVGGDATEAFF
once	TRBD2	TRBV5-1	TRBJ2-3	TGCGCCAGCAGCTTGGCTCCTAGCGGGGGCACAGATACGCAGTATTTT	CASSLAPSGGTDTQYF
NA	NA	TRBV5-1	TRBJ1-2	TGCGCCAGCAGCTTGGGGAACGGGGGTCCCTATGGCTACACCTTC	CASSLGNGGPYGYTF
NA	TRBD2	TRBV23-1	TRBJ2-1	TGCGCCAGCAGTAAATCGGGAGGGGTCGGTGAGCAGTTCTTC	CASSKSGGVGEQFF
NA	NA	TRBV9	TRBJ1-5	TGTGCCAGCAGCCAAAATAGCAATCAGCCCCAGCATTTT	CASSQNSNQPQHF
NA	NA	TRBV7-3	TRBJ1-1	TGTGCCAGCAGGAAGGGTCTGAACACTGAAGCTTTCTTT	CASRKGLNTEAFF
NA	NA	TRBV2	TRBJ2-7	TGTGCCAGTGGTACTGATATCTCCTACGAGCAGTACTTC	CASGTDISYEQYF
NA	TRBD2	TRBV2	TRBJ2-7	TGTGCCAGCAGCGGACGGACTAGCCGCAACGAGCAGTACTTC	CASSGRTSRNEQYF
NA	NA	TRBV4-2	TRBJ1-2	TGTGCCAGCAGCCCCCGGGGAGGGTATCCGGACTATGGCTACACCTTC	CASSPRGGYPDYGYTF
NA	NA	TRBV6-5	TRBJ1-1	TGTGCCAGCAGAATACGAGGGGGGGCCGAAGCTTTCTTT	CASRIRGGAEAFF
NA	NA	TRBV30	TRBJ2-7	TGTGCCTGGAGTCAAGACTTTATTCGACAGGCGCAAGAGCAGTACTTC	CAWSQDFIRQAQEQYF
NA	TRBD1	TRBV5-1	TRBJ1-1	TGCGCCAGCAGCGAATCCGGGACAGGGGGCACTGAAGCTTTCTTT	CASSESGTGGTEAFF
NA	TRBD1	TRBV18	TRBJ1-4	TGTGCCAGCTCTCAAGGACAGGGGCTTGCAACTAATGAAAAACTGTTTTTT	CASSQGQGLATNEKLFF
NA	TRBD1	TRBV11-1	TRBJ2-3	TGTGCCAGCAGCTTCGGGACAGACATTCTCACAGATACGCAGTATTTT	CASSFGTDILTDTQYF